This T cell receptor (beta chain) was profiled in a study of T cells of healthy individuals. MiXCR was run by TCRdb on the 5' RACE reads, yielding one entry per CDR3 protein. This table has 55,000 to 65,000 distinct CDR3 sequences, around 16% appearing once. The CDR3 has 14 amino acids. The germline V and J ends were trimmed by 5 bases and 2 bases, with 10 bases remaining between them. This clonotype was detected ten times or more. The chain has TRBV12-3 or TRBV12-4 and TRBJ1-5; no definite D call. The sequence came from a human donor in good health. CDR3: CASSEGIGNQPQHF. For the CDR3, the DNA is TGTGCCAGCAGTGAAGGGATCGGCAATCAGCCCCAGCATTTT.